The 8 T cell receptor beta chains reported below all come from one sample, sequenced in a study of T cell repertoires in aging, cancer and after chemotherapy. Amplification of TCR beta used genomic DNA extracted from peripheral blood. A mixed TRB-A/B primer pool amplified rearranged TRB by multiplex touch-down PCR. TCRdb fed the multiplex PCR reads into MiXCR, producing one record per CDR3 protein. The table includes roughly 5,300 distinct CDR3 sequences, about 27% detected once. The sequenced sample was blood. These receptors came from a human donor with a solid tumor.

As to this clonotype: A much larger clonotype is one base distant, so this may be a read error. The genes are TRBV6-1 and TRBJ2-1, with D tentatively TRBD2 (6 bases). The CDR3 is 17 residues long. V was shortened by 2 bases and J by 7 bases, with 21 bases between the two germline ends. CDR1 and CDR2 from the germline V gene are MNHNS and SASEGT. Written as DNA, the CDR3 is TGTGCCAGCAGTGAATCCGCGGGAACGGGGTGGATAAATGAGCAGTTCTTC. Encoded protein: CASSESAGTGWINEQFF.

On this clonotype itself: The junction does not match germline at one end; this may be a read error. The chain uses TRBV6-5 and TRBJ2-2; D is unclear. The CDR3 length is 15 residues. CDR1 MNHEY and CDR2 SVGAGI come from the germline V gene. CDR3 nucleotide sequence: TGCGCCAGCACCCCGGGCTACCGGAACACCGGGGAGCTGTTTTTT. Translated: CASTPGYRNTGELFF.

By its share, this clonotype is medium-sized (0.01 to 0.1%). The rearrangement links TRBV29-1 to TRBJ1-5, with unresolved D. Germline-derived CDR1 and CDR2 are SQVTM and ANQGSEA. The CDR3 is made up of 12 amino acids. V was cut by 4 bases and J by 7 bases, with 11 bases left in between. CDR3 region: CSVAANGQPQHF. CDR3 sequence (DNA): TGCAGCGTTGCAGCGAATGGGCAGCCCCAGCATTTT.

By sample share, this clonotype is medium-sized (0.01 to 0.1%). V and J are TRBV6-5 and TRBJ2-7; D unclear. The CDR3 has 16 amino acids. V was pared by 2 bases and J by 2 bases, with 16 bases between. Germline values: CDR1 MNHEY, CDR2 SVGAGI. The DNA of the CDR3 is TGTGCCAGCAGTTACATCATGGTCTCCAAGCCCTACGAGCAGTACTTC. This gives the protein CASSYIMVSKPYEQYF.

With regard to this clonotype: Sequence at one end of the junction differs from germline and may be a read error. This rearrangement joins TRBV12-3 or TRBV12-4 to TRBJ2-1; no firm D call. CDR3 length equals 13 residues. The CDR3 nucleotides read TGTGCCAGCAGTTTAGTATCCTACAATAAGCAGTTCTTC. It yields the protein CASSLVSYNKQFF.

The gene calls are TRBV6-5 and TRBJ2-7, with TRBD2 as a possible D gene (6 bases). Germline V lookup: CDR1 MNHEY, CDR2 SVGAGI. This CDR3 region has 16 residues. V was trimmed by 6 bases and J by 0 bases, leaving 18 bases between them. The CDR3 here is CASSLDGSGSSYEQYF. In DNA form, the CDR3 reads TGTGCCAGCAGCTTGGATGGTAGCGGCAGCTCCTACGAGCAGTACTTC.

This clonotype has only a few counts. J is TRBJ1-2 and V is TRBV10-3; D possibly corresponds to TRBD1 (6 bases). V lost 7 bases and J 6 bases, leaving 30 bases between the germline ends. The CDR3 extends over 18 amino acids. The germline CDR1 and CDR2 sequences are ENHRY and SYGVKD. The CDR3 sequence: CAITGGGAGRSRMDGYTF. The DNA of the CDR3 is TGTGCCATCACTGGAGGGGGGGCAGGGCGCTCGAGAATGGATGGCTACACCTTC.

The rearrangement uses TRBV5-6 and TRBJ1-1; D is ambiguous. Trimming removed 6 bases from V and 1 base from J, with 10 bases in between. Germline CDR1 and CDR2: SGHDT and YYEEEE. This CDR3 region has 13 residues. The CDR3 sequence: CASTVGRNTEAFF. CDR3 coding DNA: TGTGCCAGCACAGTTGGACGGAACACTGAAGCTTTCTTT.